This TCR beta chain was sequenced during a study of metastatic and nonmetastatic thyroid tumors. Ahead of thyroid surgery, no patient had received treatment of any kind. For this clone: The sample holds other DNA sequences that translate to the same CDR3.

CDR1 and CDR2 from the germline V gene are SGDLS and YYNGEE. The CDR3 has 18 amino acids. J was trimmed by 4 bases and V by 0 bases; bases with no gene match: 7. TCRdb used MiXCR to call clones anew from the PCR reads. The table lists tens of thousands of clones, roughly 20% of them singletons. V is TRBV9 and J is TRBJ2-2; 12 bases are a match to TRBD2. Sequences were obtained from blood. The receptor's source is a female donor with papillary thyroid cancer or a benign thyroid nodule (not recorded which). Some clones in this sample may be carry-over from other donors' samples. The CDR3 bases are TGTGCCAGCAGCGTAGGAGGCCGGGGACTAGCGGGCACCGGGGAGCTGTTTTTT. Protein product: CASSVGGRGLAGTGELFF.